These T cell receptor beta chains were read from a single sample in a study of T cell repertoires in cytomegalovirus infection. TCRdb reprocessed the reads via MiXCR and lists one record per CDR3 protein. The sample contains approximately 500,000 distinct CDR3 sequences, 15% to 20% of which appear only once. Source material: CD8+ T cells from PBMCs. These receptors came from a human donor in good health (CMV status not recorded). Some clones in this sample may be carry-over from other donors' samples. The CDR3 runs from the conserved cysteine through the conserved F or W. A D gene is named only where the DNA matches it firmly. The listing skips clone size in some rows; elsewhere it reads once, few, many or a size class.

V gene: TRBV20-1; D gene: -; CDR3 length: 15; J gene: TRBJ1-6; clone size: few; CDR3 protein: CSARDNRAPNSPLHF; CDR3 DNA: TGCAGTGCTAGAGATAACCGGGCCCCTAATTCACCCCTCCACTTT
V gene: TRBV4-1; D gene: -; CDR3 length: 15; J gene: TRBJ2-2; clone size: -; CDR3 protein: CASSQVSLGTGELFF; CDR3 DNA: TGTGCCAGCAGCCAAGTTTCACTGGGGACCGGGGAGCTGTTTTTT
V gene: TRBV19; D gene: -; CDR3 length: 16; J gene: TRBJ2-6; clone size: few; CDR3 protein: CASSAEVESGANVLTF; CDR3 DNA: TGTGCCAGTAGTGCTGAAGTCGAGAGTGGGGCCAACGTCCTGACTTTC
V gene: TRBV14; D gene: -; CDR3 length: 15; J gene: TRBJ1-2; clone size: -; CDR3 protein: CASSPEQGRYYGYTF; CDR3 DNA: TGTGCCAGCAGCCCAGAGCAGGGGAGATACTATGGCTACACCTTC
V gene: TRBV6-2/TRBV6-3; D gene: -; CDR3 length: 12; J gene: TRBJ2-1; clone size: many; CDR3 protein: CASSYPGQEQFF; CDR3 DNA: TGTGCCAGCAGTTACCCTGGACAGGAGCAGTTCTTC
V gene: TRBV2; D gene: TRBD2; CDR3 length: 16; J gene: TRBJ2-3; clone size: -; CDR3 protein: CASRGRLAASTDTQYF; CDR3 DNA: TGTGCCAGCAGGGGCCGACTAGCAGCTAGCACAGATACGCAGTATTTT
V gene: TRBV12-3/TRBV12-4; D gene: TRBD2; CDR3 length: 16; J gene: TRBJ2-1; clone size: many; CDR3 protein: CASSNREDPTYNEQFF; CDR3 DNA: TGTGCCAGCAGTAACCGGGAGGACCCCACCTACAATGAGCAGTTCTTC
V gene: TRBV5-5; D gene: -; CDR3 length: 13; J gene: TRBJ2-1; clone size: -; CDR3 protein: CASSLGADNEQFF; CDR3 DNA: TGTGCCAGCAGCTTGGGAGCGGACAATGAGCAGTTCTTC
V gene: TRBV7-2; D gene: TRBD1; CDR3 length: 14; J gene: TRBJ2-7; clone size: many; CDR3 protein: CASSFVGQRYEQYF; CDR3 DNA: TGTGCCAGCAGCTTCGTGGGACAGAGATACGAGCAGTACTTC
V gene: TRBV12-3/TRBV12-4; D gene: -; CDR3 length: 14; J gene: TRBJ2-2; clone size: many; CDR3 protein: CASSSADRTGELFF; CDR3 DNA: TGTGCCAGCAGTTCGGCAGATAGGACCGGGGAGCTGTTTTTT
V gene: TRBV4-2; D gene: -; CDR3 length: 12; J gene: TRBJ2-1; clone size: -; CDR3 protein: CASSQGVDEQFF; CDR3 DNA: TGTGCCAGCAGCCAAGGCGTGGATGAGCAGTTCTTC
V gene: TRBV7-9; D gene: TRBD2; CDR3 length: 17; J gene: TRBJ2-5; clone size: -; CDR3 protein: CASSPTSGGHEEETQYF; CDR3 DNA: TGTGCCAGCAGCCCCACTAGCGGGGGCCATGAGGAAGAGACCCAGTACTTC
V gene: TRBV29-1; D gene: -; CDR3 length: 14; J gene: TRBJ2-7; clone size: few; CDR3 protein: CSVRLPSRSYEQYF; CDR3 DNA: TGCAGCGTCAGACTTCCTTCGCGCTCCTACGAGCAGTACTTC
V gene: TRBV10-2; D gene: TRBD1; CDR3 length: 15; J gene: TRBJ1-1; clone size: few; CDR3 protein: CASTATGGAGSEAFF; CDR3 DNA: TGCGCCAGCACTGCGACAGGGGGCGCAGGGTCTGAAGCTTTCTTT
V gene: TRBV19; D gene: -; CDR3 length: 12; J gene: TRBJ1-1; clone size: few; CDR3 protein: CASTSMSTEAFF; CDR3 DNA: TGTGCCAGCACTAGCATGAGCACTGAAGCTTTCTTT
V gene: TRBV19; D gene: -; CDR3 length: 14; J gene: TRBJ1-1; clone size: many; CDR3 protein: CASSKLTKNTEAFF; CDR3 DNA: TGTGCCAGTTCCAAGCTCACGAAGAACACTGAAGCTTTCTTT
V gene: TRBV28; D gene: TRBD2; CDR3 length: 15; J gene: TRBJ2-7; clone size: few; CDR3 protein: CASRKAGGSSYEQYF; CDR3 DNA: TGTGCCAGCAGAAAAGCGGGAGGGAGCTCCTACGAGCAGTACTTC
V gene: TRBV11-2; D gene: TRBD2; CDR3 length: 16; J gene: TRBJ2-1; clone size: -; CDR3 protein: CASSLRAGPFYNEQFF; CDR3 DNA: TGTGCCAGCAGCTTACGAGCGGGACCGTTTTACAATGAGCAGTTCTTC
V gene: TRBV29-1; D gene: TRBD1; CDR3 length: 13; J gene: TRBJ2-7; clone size: few; CDR3 protein: CSALDRASYEQYF; CDR3 DNA: TGCAGCGCTCTCGACAGGGCAAGCTACGAGCAGTACTTC
V gene: TRBV6-5; D gene: -; CDR3 length: 13; J gene: TRBJ1-1; clone size: many; CDR3 protein: CASSYRWNTEAFF; CDR3 DNA: TGTGCCAGCAGTTACAGGTGGAACACTGAAGCTTTCTTT
V gene: TRBV28; D gene: -; CDR3 length: 13; J gene: TRBJ2-1; clone size: -; CDR3 protein: CASSPTRRNEQFF; CDR3 DNA: TGTGCCAGCAGCCCCACTAGGAGAAATGAGCAGTTCTTC
V gene: TRBV20-1; D gene: -; CDR3 length: 14; J gene: TRBJ2-2; clone size: -; CDR3 protein: CSARNYRNTGELFF; CDR3 DNA: TGCAGTGCTAGGAATTACAGGAACACCGGGGAGCTGTTTTTT
V gene: TRBV6-1; D gene: -; CDR3 length: 14; J gene: TRBJ2-3; clone size: many; CDR3 protein: CASSGLTSTDTQYF; CDR3 DNA: TGTGCCAGCAGTGGGCTGACTAGCACAGATACGCAGTATTTT
V gene: TRBV7-9; D gene: TRBD1; CDR3 length: 15; J gene: TRBJ2-5; clone size: many; CDR3 protein: CASSLIDRGKETQYF; CDR3 DNA: TGTGCCAGCAGCCTGATAGACAGGGGAAAAGAGACCCAGTACTTC
V gene: TRBV6-5; D gene: -; CDR3 length: 15; J gene: TRBJ1-2; clone size: many; CDR3 protein: CASSPGATINYGYTF; CDR3 DNA: TGTGCCAGCAGCCCAGGCGCCACAATTAACTATGGCTACACCTTC
V gene: TRBV4-1; D gene: TRBD2; CDR3 length: 14; J gene: TRBJ2-1; clone size: few; CDR3 protein: CASSQKLAGGEQFF; CDR3 DNA: TGCGCCAGCAGCCAAAAACTAGCGGGAGGGGAGCAGTTCTTC
V gene: TRBV19; D gene: -; CDR3 length: 15; J gene: TRBJ2-5; clone size: -; CDR3 protein: CAISSRSVMRETQYF; CDR3 DNA: TGTGCCATTAGTAGTCGAAGCGTTATGCGGGAGACCCAGTACTTC
V gene: TRBV7-3; D gene: -; CDR3 length: 17; J gene: TRBJ1-5; clone size: many; CDR3 protein: CASRHTRDPRGHQPQHF; CDR3 DNA: TGTGCCAGCAGACACACCCGGGACCCTCGAGGACATCAGCCCCAGCATTTT
V gene: TRBV5-6; D gene: TRBD1; CDR3 length: 13; J gene: TRBJ2-7; clone size: -; CDR3 protein: CASSVGDRGRSYF; CDR3 DNA: TGTGCCAGCAGCGTAGGGGACAGGGGCCGTTCGTACTTC
V gene: TRBV3-1; D gene: -; CDR3 length: 14; J gene: TRBJ2-7; clone size: -; CDR3 protein: CASSSDRNPYEQYF; CDR3 DNA: TGTGCCAGCAGCTCCGACCGAAACCCCTACGAGCAGTACTTC
V gene: TRBV12-3/TRBV12-4; D gene: -; CDR3 length: 15; J gene: TRBJ2-7; clone size: -; CDR3 protein: CASSQRTGAGNEQYF; CDR3 DNA: TGTGCCAGCAGTCAGCGGACGGGCGCGGGAAACGAGCAGTACTTC
V gene: TRBV20-1; D gene: TRBD1; CDR3 length: 17; J gene: TRBJ2-6; clone size: -; CDR3 protein: CSARPGTGDSGANVLTF; CDR3 DNA: TGCAGTGCTAGACCCGGGACAGGTGACTCTGGGGCCAACGTCCTGACTTTC
V gene: TRBV6-1; D gene: -; CDR3 length: 13; J gene: TRBJ1-1; clone size: few; CDR3 protein: CASSETGLSEAFF; CDR3 DNA: TGTGCCAGCAGTGAGACAGGTCTCTCTGAAGCTTTCTTT
V gene: TRBV25-1; D gene: -; CDR3 length: 15; J gene: TRBJ2-6; clone size: -; CDR3 protein: CASSQQVSGANVLTF; CDR3 DNA: TGTGCCAGCAGTCAACAGGTCTCTGGGGCCAACGTCCTGACTTTC
V gene: TRBV7-6; D gene: -; CDR3 length: 16; J gene: TRBJ1-2; clone size: many; CDR3 protein: CASSPSVSGLHYGYTF; CDR3 DNA: TGTGCCAGCAGCCCCTCAGTCTCGGGACTCCACTATGGCTACACCTTC
V gene: TRBV5-4; D gene: -; CDR3 length: 17; J gene: TRBJ2-6; clone size: many; CDR3 protein: CASSLGQGKAGANVLTF; CDR3 DNA: TGTGCCAGCAGCTTGGGGCAGGGCAAGGCTGGGGCCAACGTCCTGACTTTC
V gene: TRBV19; D gene: -; CDR3 length: 16; J gene: TRBJ2-2; clone size: few; CDR3 protein: CASSMYEGTNTGELFF; CDR3 DNA: TGTGCCAGTAGTATGTATGAGGGGACGAACACCGGGGAGCTGTTTTTT
V gene: TRBV19; D gene: TRBD1; CDR3 length: 19; J gene: TRBJ1-5; clone size: many; CDR3 protein: CASSIDPSGQDVPNQPQHF; CDR3 DNA: TGTGCCAGTAGTATAGATCCCTCCGGACAGGACGTACCTAATCAGCCCCAGCATTTT
V gene: TRBV5-1; D gene: -; CDR3 length: 11; J gene: TRBJ2-2; clone size: few; CDR3 protein: CASVLGGELFF; CDR3 DNA: TGCGCCAGCGTCCTAGGGGGGGAGCTGTTTTTT
V gene: TRBV7-9; D gene: -; CDR3 length: 15; J gene: TRBJ2-7; clone size: many; CDR3 protein: CASSFGLPRRYEQYF; CDR3 DNA: TGTGCCAGCAGCTTTGGACTACCGCGCCGCTACGAGCAGTACTTC
V gene: TRBV12-3/TRBV12-4; D gene: -; CDR3 length: 15; J gene: TRBJ2-7; clone size: many; CDR3 protein: CASSMRARVDYEQYF; CDR3 DNA: TGTGCCAGCAGCATGCGGGCCAGGGTGGACTACGAGCAGTACTTC
V gene: TRBV4-1; D gene: -; CDR3 length: 16; J gene: TRBJ2-1; clone size: -; CDR3 protein: CASSQAGLGKNNEQFF; CDR3 DNA: TGCGCCAGCAGCCAAGCGGGACTTGGAAAAAACAATGAGCAGTTCTTC
V gene: TRBV5-6; D gene: TRBD2; CDR3 length: 15; J gene: TRBJ2-1; clone size: -; CDR3 protein: CASSDGLAGGNEQFF; CDR3 DNA: TGTGCCAGCAGTGACGGACTAGCGGGAGGGAATGAGCAGTTCTTC
V gene: TRBV4-1; D gene: TRBD2; CDR3 length: 15; J gene: TRBJ2-1; clone size: few; CDR3 protein: CASSKTSGPGGEQFF; CDR3 DNA: TGCGCCAGCAGCAAGACTAGCGGCCCGGGGGGTGAGCAGTTCTTC
V gene: TRBV9; D gene: -; CDR3 length: 14; J gene: TRBJ1-5; clone size: -; CDR3 protein: CASSGAENGQPQHF; CDR3 DNA: TGTGCCAGCAGCGGGGCCGAGAACGGTCAGCCCCAGCATTTT
V gene: TRBV11-2; D gene: -; CDR3 length: 16; J gene: TRBJ2-2; clone size: -; CDR3 protein: CASSAWAGSVGGELFF; CDR3 DNA: TGTGCCAGCAGCGCATGGGCAGGGTCGGTTGGCGGGGAGCTGTTTTTT
V gene: TRBV27; D gene: -; CDR3 length: 14; J gene: TRBJ1-5; clone size: many; CDR3 protein: CASSRVGGYQPQHF; CDR3 DNA: TGTGCCAGCAGTAGGGTAGGAGGGTACCAGCCCCAGCATTTT
V gene: TRBV7-3; D gene: -; CDR3 length: 15; J gene: TRBJ2-2; clone size: many; CDR3 protein: CASSPHAAGTGELFF; CDR3 DNA: TGTGCCAGCAGCCCCCACGCCGCGGGCACCGGGGAGCTGTTTTTT
V gene: TRBV27; D gene: -; CDR3 length: 16; J gene: TRBJ1-2; clone size: -; CDR3 protein: CDSSLFPGEGRDLYTF; CDR3 DNA: TGTGACAGCAGTTTATTCCCCGGAGAAGGGCGGGACCTCTACACCTTC
V gene: TRBV28; D gene: -; CDR3 length: 13; J gene: TRBJ1-2; clone size: many; CDR3 protein: CASSFASNYGYTF; CDR3 DNA: TGTGCCAGCAGTTTTGCATCTAACTATGGCTACACCTTC
V gene: TRBV4-1; D gene: -; CDR3 length: 12; J gene: TRBJ1-1; clone size: many; CDR3 protein: CASSQEDTEAFF; CDR3 DNA: TGCGCCAGCAGCCAAGAGGACACTGAAGCTTTCTTT
V gene: TRBV18; D gene: -; CDR3 length: 12; J gene: TRBJ2-7; clone size: -; CDR3 protein: CASSPQEDEQYF; CDR3 DNA: TGTGCCAGCTCACCACAGGAGGACGAGCAGTACTTC
V gene: TRBV20-1; D gene: TRBD2; CDR3 length: 15; J gene: TRBJ2-7; clone size: few; CDR3 protein: CSAFHSGSGAYEQYF; CDR3 DNA: TGCAGTGCTTTTCATAGCGGGAGTGGAGCCTACGAGCAGTACTTC
V gene: TRBV4-1; D gene: -; CDR3 length: 16; J gene: TRBJ2-3; clone size: -; CDR3 protein: CASSPGTASSTDTQYF; CDR3 DNA: TGCGCCAGCAGCCCTGGGACTGCTTCTAGCACAGATACGCAGTATTTT
V gene: TRBV4-1; D gene: -; CDR3 length: 15; J gene: TRBJ2-1; clone size: -; CDR3 protein: CASSQVSWLNNEQFF; CDR3 DNA: TGCGCCAGCAGCCAAGTGTCATGGCTTAACAATGAGCAGTTCTTC